The 22 T cell receptor beta chains below were found in one sample sequenced in a study of vaccination and CD4 T cells after COVID-19. No antigen is known for these receptors. Documented treatment: roughly 10-day PBMC culture with coronavirus spike peptide pools or control peptides (ViraFEST assay). Sequencing of DNA taken from cultured CD4+ T cells relied on the Oncomine TCR Beta short-read assay. From the PCR reads, TCRdb called clonotypes with MiXCR, one entry per CDR3 protein. The sample consists of 8,000 to 9,500 distinct CDR3 sequences, 60% of them appearing once. The sample consisted of cultured CD4+ T cells from blood, taken after SARS-CoV-2 vaccination. All receptors come from a human donor with COVID-19.

V and J are TRBV11-3 and TRBJ2-7; D gene uncertain. Germline V gene data show CDR1 as SGHNT and CDR2 as YENEEA. V lost 0 bases to trimming and J lost 5 bases, with 5 bases between them. This CDR3 has 12 residues. In nucleotides, the CDR3 is TGTGCCAGCAGCTTAGATTCTCACGAGCAGTACTTC. It is translated as CASSLDSHEQYF.

The V call is TRBV7-8, the J call TRBJ2-3; 11 nucleotides agree with TRBD2. This CDR3 has 19 amino acids. Germline V lookup: CDR1 SGHVS, CDR2 FQNEAQ. Trimming at V came to 1 base and at J to 0 bases, leaving 9 bases not matched to a gene. CDR3 bases: TGTGCCAGCAGCTTAGATTTGTTAGCGGGGGGGAAGAGCACAGATACGCAGTATTTT. It translates to CASSLDLLAGGKSTDTQYF.

This clonotype was seen just once. This rearrangement joins TRBV5-1 to TRBJ1-2; TRBD1 aligns across 8 bases. The CDR3 extends over 14 amino acids. Germline V gives CDR1 SGHRS, CDR2 YFSETQ. V was pared by 4 bases and J by 9 bases, with 11 bases of the junction left unmatched. Written as DNA, the CDR3 is TGCGCCAGCAGCCCCAGGGGGCCCCTTAATAGCTACACCTTC. It is translated as CASSPRGPLNSYTF.

By share of the sample, this clonotype is large (0.1 to 1%). This CDR3 is CAIRQGTSTNQPQHF. For the CDR3, the DNA is TGTGCCATCAGACAAGGGACAAGTACAAATCAGCCCCAGCATTTT. The chain has TRBV10-3 and TRBJ1-5; tentative D call: TRBD1 (6 bases). V lost 6 bases, J lost 4 bases, and 16 bases lay in between. This CDR3 comprises 15 residues. Germline V gene sequence: CDR1 ENHRY, CDR2 SYGVKD.

The sample holds one count of this clonotype. The rearrangement links TRBV27 to TRBJ1-5; TRBD1 agrees at 7 bases. With 3 bases clipped from V and 4 bases from J, the junction kept 9 bases outside the gene matches. The CDR3 length is 16 residues. Germline V gene lookup returns CDR1 MNHEY and CDR2 SMNVEV (reference sequence). The CDR3 DNA sequence: TGTGCCAGCAGTTTGAGCAGGGGACAGTTAAATCAGCCCCAGCATTTT. It translates to CASSLSRGQLNQPQHF.

The chain has TRBV20-1 and TRBJ1-2; D not certain. The germline V and J ends were trimmed by 5 bases and 2 bases, with 9 bases remaining between them. This CDR3 has 12 residues. The germline V gene has CDR1 DFQATT and CDR2 SNEGSKA (reference sequence). The CDR3 bases are TGCAGTGCTTCGCAGGACAACTATGGCTACACCTTC. It yields the protein CSASQDNYGYTF.

This clonotype was seen a few times. The rearrangement uses TRBV30 and TRBJ2-3; 15 bases are shared with TRBD2. J was trimmed by 0 bases and V by 5 bases; bases with no gene match: 12. CDR1 and CDR2 (germline): GTSNPN, SVGIG (reference sequence). The CDR3 length is 19 residues. CDR3 in amino acids: CAWLPPGLAGGGSTDTQYF. The CDR3 bases are TGTGCCTGGCTACCCCCGGGACTAGCGGGGGGTGGGAGCACAGATACGCAGTATTTT.

CDR3 coding DNA: TGTGCCAGCAGCTTGAGTAAATCTGGAAACACCATATATTTT. This codes for CASSLSKSGNTIYF. J is TRBJ1-3 and V is TRBV7-2, with no clear D. CDR3 length equals 14 residues. Trimming stripped 3 bases from V and 1 base from J, with 7 bases between. Germline assignment: CDR1 SGHTA and CDR2 FQGNSA. Together with reference TRBV7-2 and TRBJ1-3, the CDR3 gives the full variable domain: GAGVSQSPSNKVTEKGKDVELRCDPISGHTALYWYRQSLGQGLEFLIYFQGNSAPDKSGLPSDRFSAERTGGSVSTLTIQRTQQEDSAVYLCASSLSKSGNTIYFGEGSWLTVV.

In its sample, this clonotype was seen a few times. This chain connects TRBV20-1 to TRBJ1-5, with D possibly being TRBD1 (5 bases). The V end was cut by 3 bases, the J end by 3 bases, with 9 bases between. Germline CDR1 reads DFQATT; CDR2 reads SNEGSKA (reference sequence). This CDR3 spans 13 amino acids. CDR3 region: CSASGGANQPQHF. CDR3 DNA sequence: TGCAGTGCTAGCGGCGGGGCCAATCAGCCCCAGCATTTT.

V and J are TRBV14 and TRBJ1-6; no clear D. V was cut by 2 bases and J by 9 bases, with 14 bases left in between. From germline, CDR1 is SGHDN and CDR2 FVKESK. The CDR3 spans 15 residues. CDR3 coding DNA: TGTGCCAGCAGCCAAACCCGGACGCAAGGTTCACCCCTCCACTTT. It codes for CASSQTRTQGSPLHF. Full variable domain (remainder filled in from reference TRBV14 and TRBJ1-6): EAGVTQFPSHSVIEKGQTVTLRCDPISGHDNLYWYRRVMGKEIKFLLHFVKESKQDESGMPNNRFLAERTGGTYSTLKVQPAELEDSGVYFCASSQTRTQGSPLHFGNGTRLTVT.

CDR3 sequence (DNA): TGTGCCAGCAGGCCGGGGGGGGCTGGAAACACCATATATTTT. As protein: CASRPGGAGNTIYF. The rearrangement links TRBV2 to TRBJ1-3; TRBD1 is a possible D gene (5 bases). This CDR3 has 14 residues. V lost 6 bases and J 2 bases, leaving 11 bases between the germline ends. The V gene's germline CDR1 is SNHLY and CDR2 FYNNEI.

This clonotype was seen a few times. The chain uses TRBV19 and TRBJ1-2, with TRBD1 matching over 8 bases. CDR1 is LNHDA, CDR2 SQIVND, per germline (reference sequence). Trimming took 7 bases from V and 2 from J; bases not matched to a gene: 9. CDR3 length: 15 amino acids. The CDR3 is CASTDAGQGNYGYTF. CDR3 DNA sequence: TGTGCCAGTACCGATGCTGGACAGGGCAACTATGGCTACACCTTC.

This clonotype has just one count. The chain carries TRBV27 and TRBJ2-2, with 8 bases identical to TRBD2. CDR1 is MNHEY, CDR2 SMNVEV, per germline (reference sequence). CDR3 size: 15 residues. Germline trimming cut 8 bases from V and 5 bases from J; bases unmatched to any gene: 10. The DNA of the CDR3 is TGTGCCAGCCGGACCGGGGGGGCAGGGACCGGGGAGCTGTTTTTT. Its protein is CASRTGGAGTGELFF.

The sample holds a few counts of this clonotype. CDR3 amino acids: CASSDRVDSPLHF. The CDR3 coding sequence is TGCGCCAGTTCGGACAGGGTGGATTCACCCCTCCACTTT. The chain links TRBV10-1 to TRBJ1-6; 8 nucleotides agree with TRBD1. The CDR3 length is 13 residues. J gave up 8 bases and V 9 bases, and 6 bases lay outside the gene matches. Germline values: CDR1 WNHNN, CDR2 SYGVQD (reference sequence).

This clonotype occurred a few times. V gene TRBV7-2 combines with J gene TRBJ1-1; D may be TRBD1 (5 bases). The CDR3 totals 15 residues. The V end lost 5 bases, the J end lost 0 bases, and 13 bases lay between the germline ends. The germline gives CDR1 SGHTA, CDR2 FQGNSA. The CDR3 coding sequence is TGTGCCAGCAGCCCCGGTGGGGCCATGAACACTGAAGCTTTCTTT. Translating gives CASSPGGAMNTEAFF.

The chain is built from TRBV7-6 and TRBJ1-1; D may be TRBD1 (6 bases). V lost 5 bases to trimming and J lost 2 bases, with 9 bases between them. CDR1 is SGHVS, CDR2 FNYEAQ, per germline. The CDR3 extends over 13 amino acids. CDR3 DNA sequence: TGTGCCAGCAGCGCGGACAGTAACACTGAAGCTTTCTTT. Its protein is CASSADSNTEAFF.

A note on this clonotype: One end of the junction fails to match germline, which may point to a read error. The rearrangement joins TRBV7-7 to TRBJ2-7; D is possibly TRBD2 (5 bases). This CDR3 region has 13 residues. Germline loops: CDR1 SSHAT, CDR2 FNYEAQ (reference sequence). The chain's CDR3 is CASSLRASYEQYF. CDR3 coding DNA: TGTGCTAGCAGCTTGAGGGCTTCCTACGAGCAGTACTTC.

This clonotype was seen only a few times. The chain joins TRBV19 to TRBJ2-5; D possibly corresponds to TRBD2 (5 bases). V was clipped by 6 bases and J by 5 bases, with 13 bases between them. The germline CDR1 and CDR2 sequences are LNHDA and SQIVND (reference sequence). CDR3 size: 13 residues. The CDR3 DNA reads as TGTGCCAGTAGCGGGGTCCTTTGGGAGACCCAGTACTTC. Translated: CASSGVLWETQYF.

This clonotype was detected only a few times. The chain carries TRBV20-1 and TRBJ1-3, with 7 bases identical to TRBD1. CDR3 length: 14 amino acids. Germline V gene sequence: CDR1 DFQATT, CDR2 SNEGSKA (reference sequence). Losses at the gene ends were 1 base for V and 7 bases for J; bases not matched to a gene: 7. The CDR3 sequence: CSARGDPGGNTIYF. The CDR3 bases are TGCAGTGCTAGAGGGGACCCAGGGGGGAACACCATATATTTT.

This clonotype turned up a few times. The V gene is TRBV6-5, the J gene TRBJ1-2; D uncertain. Per the germline V gene, CDR1 is MNHEY and CDR2 is SVGAGI. CDR3 length equals 15 residues. V lost 4 bases and J 1 base, leaving 13 bases between the germline ends. The CDR3 sequence is CASSSGRTVNYGYTF. CDR3 in DNA: TGTGCCAGCAGTTCTGGACGGACCGTTAACTATGGCTACACCTTC.

This clonotype was observed a handful of times. CDR3 sequence (DNA): TGTGCCACAGGGACAGAGACCACAGATACGCAGTATTTT. This codes for CATGTETTDTQYF. The chain has TRBV24-1 and TRBJ2-3; TRBD1 matches at 7 bases. Germline V lookup: CDR1 KGHDR, CDR2 SFDVKD. The CDR3 is made up of 13 amino acids. V lost 10 bases, J lost 2 bases, and 5 bases stayed unmatched.

The chain combines TRBV24-1 with TRBJ1-5; D is unclear. The CDR3 is 13 residues long. CDR1 and CDR2 (germline): KGHDR, SFDVKD. The V and J ends lost 3 bases and 2 bases respectively, with 4 bases between them. CDR3 nucleotides: TGTGCCACCAGTGATGGAGGCAATCAGCCCCAGCATTTT. This codes for CATSDGGNQPQHF.